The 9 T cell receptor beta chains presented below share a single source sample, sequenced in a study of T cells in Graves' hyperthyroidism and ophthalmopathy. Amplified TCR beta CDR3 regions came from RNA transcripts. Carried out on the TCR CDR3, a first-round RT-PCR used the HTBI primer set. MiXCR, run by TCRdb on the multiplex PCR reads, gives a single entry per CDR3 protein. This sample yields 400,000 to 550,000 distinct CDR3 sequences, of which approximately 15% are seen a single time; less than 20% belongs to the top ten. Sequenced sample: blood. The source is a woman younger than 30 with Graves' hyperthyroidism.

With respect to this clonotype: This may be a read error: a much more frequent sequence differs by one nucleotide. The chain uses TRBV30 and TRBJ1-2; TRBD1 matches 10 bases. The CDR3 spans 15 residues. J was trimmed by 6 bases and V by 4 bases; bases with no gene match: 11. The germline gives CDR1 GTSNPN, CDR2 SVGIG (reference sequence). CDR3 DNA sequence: TGTGCCTGGACCTTCTCACCGGGACAGGGGCATGGCTACACCTTC. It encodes CAWTFSPGQGHGYTF. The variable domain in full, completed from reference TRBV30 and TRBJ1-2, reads SQTIHQWPATLVQPVGSPLSLECTVEGTSNPNLYWYRQAAGRGLQLLFYSVGIGQISSEVPQNLSASRPQDRQFILSSKKLLLSDSGFYLCAWTFSPGQGHGYTFGSGTRLTVV.

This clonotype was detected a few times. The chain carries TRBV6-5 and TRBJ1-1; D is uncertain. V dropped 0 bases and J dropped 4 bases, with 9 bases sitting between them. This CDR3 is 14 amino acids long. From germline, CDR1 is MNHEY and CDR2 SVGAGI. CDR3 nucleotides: TGTGCCAGCAGTTACTCGGAGGGTCCCACTGAAGCTTTCTTT. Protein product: CASSYSEGPTEAFF.

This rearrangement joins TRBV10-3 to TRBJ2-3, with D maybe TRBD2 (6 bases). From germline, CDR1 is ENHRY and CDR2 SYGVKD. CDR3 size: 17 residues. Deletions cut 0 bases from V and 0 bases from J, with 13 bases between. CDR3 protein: CAISESVAVASTDTQYF. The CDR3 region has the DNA TGTGCCATCAGTGAGTCAGTAGCGGTGGCTAGCACAGATACGCAGTATTTT.

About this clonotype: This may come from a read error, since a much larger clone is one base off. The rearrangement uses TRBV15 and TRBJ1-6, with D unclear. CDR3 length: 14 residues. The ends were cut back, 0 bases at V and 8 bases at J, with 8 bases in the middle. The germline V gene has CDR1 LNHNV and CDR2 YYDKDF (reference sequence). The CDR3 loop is CATSRDQAHSPLHF. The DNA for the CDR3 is TGTGCCACCAGCAGAGACCAGGCCCATTCACCCCTCCACTTT. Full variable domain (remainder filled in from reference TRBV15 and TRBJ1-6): DAMVIQNPRYQVTQFGKPVTLSCSQTLNHNVMYWYQQKSSQAPKLLFHYYDKDFNNEADTPDNFQSRRPNTSFCFLDIRSPGLGDTAMYLCATSRDQAHSPLHFGNGTRLTVT.

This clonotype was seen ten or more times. The CDR3 DNA reads as TGTGCCAGCAGGCGGACAGGGAGGAATGAGCAGTTCTTC. Translation: CASRRTGRNEQFF. The chain is built from TRBV12-3 or TRBV12-4 and TRBJ2-1, with TRBD1 matching over 8 bases. The length of the CDR3 is 13 residues. Trimming took 6 bases from V and 7 from J; bases not matched to a gene: 5.

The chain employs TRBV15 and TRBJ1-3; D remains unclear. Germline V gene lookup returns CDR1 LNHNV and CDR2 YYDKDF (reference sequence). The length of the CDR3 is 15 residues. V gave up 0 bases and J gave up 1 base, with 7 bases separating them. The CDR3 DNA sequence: TGTGCCACCAGCAGAGATGAGGCATCTGGAAACACCATATATTTT. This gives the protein CATSRDEASGNTIYF.

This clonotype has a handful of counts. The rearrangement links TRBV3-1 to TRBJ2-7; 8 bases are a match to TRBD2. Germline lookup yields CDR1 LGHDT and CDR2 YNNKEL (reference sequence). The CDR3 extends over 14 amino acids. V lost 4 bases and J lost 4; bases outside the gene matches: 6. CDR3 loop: CASSPGLDRYEQYF. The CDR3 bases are TGTGCCAGCAGCCCGGGACTAGATAGGTACGAGCAGTACTTC.

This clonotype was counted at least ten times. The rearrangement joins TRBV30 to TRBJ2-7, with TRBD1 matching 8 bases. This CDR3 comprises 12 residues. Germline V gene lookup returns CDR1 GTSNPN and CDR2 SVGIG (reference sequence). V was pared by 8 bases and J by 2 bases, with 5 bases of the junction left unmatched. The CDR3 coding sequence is TGTGCCGCCGGGACAGGAACCTACGAGCAGTACTTC. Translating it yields CAAGTGTYEQYF. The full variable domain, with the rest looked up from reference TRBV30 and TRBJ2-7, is SQTIHQWPATLVQPVGSPLSLECTVEGTSNPNLYWYRQAAGRGLQLLFYSVGIGQISSEVPQNLSASRPQDRQFILSSKKLLLSDSGFYLCAAGTGTYEQYFGPGTRLTVT.

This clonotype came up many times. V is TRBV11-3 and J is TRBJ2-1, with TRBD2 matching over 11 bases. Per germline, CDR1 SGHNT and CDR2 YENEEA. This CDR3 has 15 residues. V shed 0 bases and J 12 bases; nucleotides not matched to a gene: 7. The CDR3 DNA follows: TGTGCCAGCAGCTTAGATCGGCTAGCGGGAGGCGCGCAGTTCTTC. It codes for CASSLDRLAGGAQFF. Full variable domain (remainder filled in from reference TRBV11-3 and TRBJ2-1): EAGVVQSPRYKIIEKKQPVAFWCNPISGHNTLYWYLQNLGQGPELLIRYENEEAVDDSQLPKDRFSAERLKGVDSTLKIQPAELGDSAVYLCASSLDRLAGGAQFFGPGTRLTVL.